This T cell receptor (beta chain) was obtained from a study of blood T cell repertoires in COVID-19. Study background: Samples representing acute and convalescent COVID-19 were sourced from the United States, Italy and Spain.

The CDR3 runs 13 residues. V lost 0 bases, J lost 7 bases, and 10 bases lay in between. Germline loops: CDR1 PRHDT, CDR2 FYEKMQ (reference sequence). Per the authors' pipeline: Scientists estimated how many nucleated cells there were by amplifying reference gene primers. The method was immunoSEQ multiplex PCR; TCRdb's version includes in-frame clones alone and lacks a portion of them. V and J calls and clone size are those listed in that table; D and trimming were worked out from the DNA. Of a few hundred thousand clones listed, roughly 91% are singletons. Sequencing was done on a sample of peripheral blood. The TCR originated in a woman in her twenties or thirties with COVID-19, enrolled during active disease. The V and J genes are TRBV13 and TRBJ2-7; TRBD2 is a possible D gene (5 bases). The chain's CDR3 is CASSLGSGEEQYF. The CDR3 DNA sequence: TGTGCCAGCAGCTTAGGCTCCGGGGAGGAGCAGTACTTC.